This T cell receptor beta chain was sequenced for a study of blood T cell repertoires in COVID-19. Study-wide context: Acute-phase and convalescent COVID-19 samples originated in the United States, Italy and Spain. T cells, B-cell-depleted T cells, or PBMCs provided the cDNA or gDNA that served as material.

This clone was picked up one time. In the source study's methods: Researchers report that nucleated cell counts were estimated from reference gene primer amplification. Sequencing used immunoSEQ multiplex PCR; TCRdb keeps in-frame clones, though not all of them. The V and J calls and clone size come from that table; D and trimming were worked out from the DNA. The table shows about 190,000 clones, with more than 75% occurring only once. The clonotype comes from a man aged 35-49 years with active or convalescent COVID-19. Sequenced sample: peripheral blood.

The CDR3 sequence is CASSLSGTPMAGYTF. The CDR3 nucleotides are TGCGCCAGCAGCTTGTCGGGGACACCTATGGCAGGCTACACCTTC. V is TRBV5-1 and J is TRBJ1-2; D is perhaps TRBD1 (6 bases). V dropped 1 base and J dropped 8 bases, with 18 bases sitting between them. This CDR3 has 15 residues. CDR1 and CDR2 (germline): SGHRS, YFSETQ. Based on the CDR3 plus reference TRBV5-1 and TRBJ1-2, the full variable domain is KAGVTQTPRYLIKTRGQQVTLSCSPISGHRSVSWYQQTPGQGLQFLFEYFSETQRNKGNFPGRFSGRQFSNSRSEMNVSTLELGDSALYLCASSLSGTPMAGYTFGSGTRLTVV.